A single sample gave rise to the 18 T cell receptor beta chains below, sequenced in a study of T cell responses to AZD1222 COVID-19 vaccine. Using immunoSEQ multiplex PCR, the repertoire was profiled, and TCRdb retains in-frame clones only, with some absent. Altogether 100,000 to 150,000 clones are present, roughly 89% being singletons, with the ten largest covering 6.3%. This material consisted of peripheral blood, taken on day 0 of AZD1222 vaccination. These receptors all come from an adult in good health.

V gene TRBV6-5 combines with J gene TRBJ1-1, with D uncertain. The CDR3 runs to 12 residues. Trimming removed 4 bases at V and 11 bases at J, with 14 bases between. Germline V lookup: CDR1 MNHEY, CDR2 SVGAGI. CDR3 sequence reads: CASSSPMARAFF. In nucleotides, the CDR3 is TGTGCCAGCAGTTCCCCAATGGCCCGGGCTTTCTTT.

V gene TRBV23-1 combines with J gene TRBJ1-2; possibly TRBD1 for D (6 bases). TRBV23-1 is an ORF, and what it does is uncertain. Deletions cut 1 base from V and 8 bases from J, with 14 bases between. This CDR3 contains 14 residues. CDR3 DNA: TGCGCCAGCAGTCAATTTGGGGGCTCCTCGGGCTACACCTTC. It specifies CASSQFGGSSGYTF.

This clone turned up a few times. The J gene is TRBJ1-2, the V gene TRBV5-4, with 11 bases aligning to TRBD1. This CDR3 comprises 15 residues. Trimming took 2 bases from V and 10 from J; bases not matched to a gene: 10. CDR1 and CDR2 from the germline V gene are SGHNT and YYREEE (reference sequence). CDR3 bases: TGTGCCAGCAGCTTAAGGACAGGGGGCATTGGGGACTACACCTTC. This translates into CASSLRTGGIGDYTF.

The rearrangement uses TRBV7-2 and TRBJ1-6; D might be TRBD1 (5 bases). CDR3 length: 13 residues. CDR1 is SGHTA, CDR2 FQGNSA, per germline. V lost 5 bases, J lost 12 bases, and 14 bases lay in between. The CDR3 region has the DNA TGTGCCAGCAGCCAGGGTTGGGGTAGACCCCTCCACTTT. This translates into CASSQGWGRPLHF.

This clone has more than one count but fewer than ten. The chain has TRBV7-9 and TRBJ2-1, with TRBD1 matching 12 bases. V lost 5 bases to trimming and J lost 0 bases; unmatched junction nucleotides: 11. This CDR3 region has 19 residues. Germline CDR1 SEHNR, CDR2 FQNEAQ (reference sequence). CDR3 DNA sequence: TGTGCCAGCAGCCTAGGGGGGACAGGGGGCCCCAGCTCCTACAATGAGCAGTTCTTC. Encoded protein: CASSLGGTGGPSSYNEQFF.

The V and J genes are TRBV5-1 and TRBJ1-3, with D perhaps matching TRBD1 (6 bases). The V end lost 4 bases, the J end lost 0 bases, and 8 bases lay between the germline ends. The CDR3 extends over 14 amino acids. Germline CDR1 and CDR2: SGHRS and YFSETQ. The CDR3 here is CASSQGGSGNTIYF. As DNA, the CDR3 is TGCGCCAGCAGCCAAGGGGGCTCTGGAAACACCATATATTTT.

The chain is built from TRBV4-1 and TRBJ2-7, with TRBD1 matching over 12 bases. The CDR3 consists of 14 residues. The V gene end was trimmed by 4 bases and the J gene end by 5 bases; junction bases not matched to a gene: 3. Germline CDR1 and CDR2: MGHRA and YSYEKL. CDR3 nucleotides: TGCGCCAGCAGCCTCCGGGACAGGGGGCACGAGCAGTACTTC. It translates to CASSLRDRGHEQYF.

The rearrangement joins TRBV6-5 to TRBJ1-5; perhaps TRBD1 as D (6 bases). Germline assignment: CDR1 MNHEY and CDR2 SVGAGI. This CDR3 spans 14 amino acids. With 5 bases removed from V and 5 bases from J, the gap between germline ends came to 13 bases. The CDR3 coding sequence is TGTGCCAGCAGTCAGGACAGCGCCCATCAGCCCCAGCATTTT. Amino acid sequence: CASSQDSAHQPQHF.

The chain carries TRBV3-1 (or the pseudogene TRBV3-2) and TRBJ2-5; possible D gene TRBD1, 6 bases. Trimming shortened V by 3 bases and J by 0 bases, and 8 bases separated the two germline ends. Germline V gene data show CDR1 as LGHDT and CDR2 as YNNKEL (reference sequence). The CDR3 covers 14 residues. This chain's CDR3 is CASSHRDNQETQYF. CDR3 bases: TGTGCCAGCAGCCACCGGGACAACCAAGAGACCCAGTACTTC.

The rearrangement uses TRBV5-1 and TRBJ2-6; TRBD2 might be the D (5 bases). The CDR3 extends over 15 amino acids. Germline CDR1 reads SGHRS; CDR2 reads YFSETQ. The V and J ends lost 0 bases and 2 bases respectively, with 6 bases between them. The CDR3 protein is CASSLELAGANVLTF. In nucleotides, the CDR3 is TGCGCCAGCAGCTTGGAACTAGCTGGGGCCAACGTCCTGACTTTC.

V gene TRBV7-2 combines with J gene TRBJ1-1; D is perhaps TRBD1 (6 bases). This CDR3 contains 15 residues. Germline V gives CDR1 SGHTA, CDR2 FQGNSA. The V end lost 6 bases, the J end lost 1 base, and 15 bases lay between the germline ends. Here the CDR3 reads CASSFIRGQNTEAFF. CDR3 in DNA: TGTGCCAGCAGTTTCATTCGGGGGCAGAACACTGAAGCTTTCTTT.

This chain links TRBV7-6 with TRBJ2-7; 7 nucleotides align to TRBD1. Looked up from germline, CDR1 is SGHVS and CDR2 is FNYEAQ. After removal of 5 bases from V and 6 bases from J, the junction contained 1 base not matched to a gene. This CDR3 contains 11 residues. CDR3 region: CASSRDSEQYF. The CDR3, as DNA: TGTGCCAGCAGCCGGGACAGCGAGCAGTACTTC. The whole variable domain, remainder taken from reference TRBV7-6 and TRBJ2-7, is GAGVSQSPRYKVTKRGQDVALRCDPISGHVSLYWYRQALGQGPEFLTYFNYEAQQDKSGLPNDRFSAERPEGSISTLTIQRTEQRDSAMYRCASSRDSEQYFGPGTRLTVT.

The chain carries TRBV12-3 or TRBV12-4 and TRBJ1-1; D unresolved. Trimming removed 3 bases from V and 0 bases from J, with 5 bases in between. CDR3 length equals 13 residues. The CDR3 here is CASSFTLNTEAFF. CDR3 coding DNA: TGTGCCAGCAGTTTTACCCTGAACACTGAAGCTTTCTTT.

The genes are TRBV11-2 and TRBJ2-5; the D is unclear. This CDR3 is 14 amino acids long. V lost 0 bases, J lost 4 bases, and 9 bases lay in between. Germline V gives CDR1 SGHAT, CDR2 FQNNGV. The CDR3 region has the DNA TGTGCCAGCAGCTTAGATCGGACGGGAGAGACCCAGTACTTC. It codes for CASSLDRTGETQYF.

The chain employs TRBV10-3 and TRBJ2-3, with D possibly matching TRBD2 (5 bases). The germline V gene has CDR1 ENHRY and CDR2 SYGVKD. V dropped 0 bases and J dropped 0 bases, with 10 bases sitting between them. The CDR3 has 16 amino acids. The CDR3 nucleotides are TGTGCCATCAGTGAGTCATATGGGAGTAGCACAGATACGCAGTATTTT. As protein: CAISESYGSSTDTQYF.

The chain has TRBV20-1 and TRBJ1-1; 8 nucleotides line up with TRBD1. Germline CDR1 reads DFQATT; CDR2 reads SNEGSKA (reference sequence). This CDR3 has 13 residues. The V segment lost 3 bases and the J segment 7 bases; nucleotides outside the gene matches: 7. The CDR3 protein is CSASPGQVIEAFF. The CDR3 DNA follows: TGCAGTGCTAGTCCGGGACAGGTCATTGAAGCTTTCTTT.

The chain combines TRBV18 with TRBJ1-1, with D maybe TRBD1 (5 bases). Trimming pared 3 bases from V and 2 bases from J, leaving 16 bases between. CDR1 and CDR2 from the germline V gene are KGHSH and LQKENI. This CDR3 is built from 16 residues. The CDR3 here is CASSPEITWGNTEAFF. CDR3 sequence (DNA): TGTGCCAGCTCACCGGAAATTACCTGGGGCAACACTGAAGCTTTCTTT.

This clone was seen more than once but under ten times. The chain has TRBV7-2 and TRBJ2-7, with D possibly TRBD1 on 5 matching bases. Per germline, CDR1 SGHTA and CDR2 FQGNSA. The CDR3 length is 13 residues. The V end was cut by 5 bases, the J end by 6 bases, with 14 bases between. The CDR3 is CASSLSPRAEQYF. The CDR3 region has the DNA TGTGCCAGCAGCCTGAGTCCCAGGGCCGAGCAGTACTTC.